What follows describes a single TCR beta chain. This may come from a read error, since a much larger clone is one base off. The investigators amplified TCR beta CDR3 regions from RNA transcripts. The TCR CDR3 first-round RT-PCR relied on the HTBI primer set. Using its own MiXCR run on the multiplex PCR reads, TCRdb lists one record per CDR3 protein. This repertoire shows around 350,000 distinct CDR3 sequences, roughly 13% found once; its top ten account for over 8.5%. For Graves' hyperthyroidism to be stable, ophthalmopathy could not progress within 18 months. Newly diagnosed hyperthyroidism patients aged 18 to 65 years had disease lasting under 2 months. Exclusion followed for patients with uncontrolled infection, other autoimmune disease, pregnancy or lactation. The length of the CDR3 is 16 residues. Per the germline V gene, CDR1 is MNHNS and CDR2 is SASEGT. Trimming removed 5 bases at V and 8 bases at J, with 24 bases between.

The data are from a study of T cells in Graves' hyperthyroidism and ophthalmopathy. This chain uses TRBV6-1 with TRBJ1-2; D is unresolved. Sequenced sample: blood. This receptor was identified in a woman between 18 and 29 years old with Graves' hyperthyroidism. In nucleotides, the CDR3 is TGTGCCAGCAGTCTACGGGGAACATCAATTGAATACGGCTACACCTTC. Protein: CASSLRGTSIEYGYTF.